The 32 T cell receptor beta chains presented below share a single source sample, sequenced in a study of T cell responses to AZD1222 COVID-19 vaccine. Profiled with immunoSEQ multiplex PCR; TCRdb holds only in-frame clones, not every one. Among over 100,000 clones, 88% were seen once, and the ten largest hold around 9%. The specimen was peripheral blood, collected on day 0 of AZD1222 vaccination. The receptors were sampled from an adult in good health.

The gene calls are TRBV28 and TRBJ1-1; TRBD1 might be the D (5 bases). Trimming cost V 3 bases and J 7 bases, with 18 bases left between them. The germline gives CDR1 MDHEN, CDR2 SYDVKM. This CDR3 spans 15 amino acids. The CDR3 sequence is CASSFSNRMNFEAFF. DNA of the CDR3: TGTGCCAGCAGTTTCTCAAACAGGATGAACTTTGAAGCTTTCTTT.

This chain connects TRBV6-5 to TRBJ1-5; 7 bases are shared with TRBD1. Germline V gene data show CDR1 as MNHEY and CDR2 as SVGAGI. The CDR3 loop spans 13 amino acids. Trimming took 8 bases from V and 5 from J; bases not matched to a gene: 6. The CDR3 here is CASLGQNYQPQHF. CDR3 sequence (DNA): TGTGCCAGCCTGGGACAGAATTATCAGCCCCAGCATTTT.

This clone was counted between two and nine times. J is TRBJ1-3 and V is TRBV4-1; possibly TRBD1 for D (6 bases). The CDR3 sequence is 19 residues long. V was cut by 1 base and J by 3 bases, with 22 bases left in between. Looked up from germline, CDR1 is MGHRA and CDR2 is YSYEKL. CDR3 in amino acids: CASSQGWGITGAGGNTIYF. Here the CDR3 DNA reads TGCGCCAGCAGCCAAGGCTGGGGGATTACGGGGGCGGGTGGAAACACCATATATTTT.

This sequence joins TRBV5-1 and TRBJ2-1, with D uncertain. Trimming shortened V by 0 bases and J by 3 bases, and 7 bases separated the two germline ends. Germline lookup yields CDR1 SGHRS and CDR2 YFSETQ. This CDR3 contains 14 residues. The CDR3 region is CASSLEFGYNEQFF. The CDR3 DNA reads as TGCGCCAGCAGCTTGGAATTCGGCTACAATGAGCAGTTCTTC.

The chain links TRBV15 to TRBJ1-5; TRBD1 aligns across 11 bases. This CDR3 region has 16 residues. J gave up 1 base and V 8 bases, and 7 bases lay outside the gene matches. Per germline, CDR1 LNHNV and CDR2 YYDKDF (reference sequence). The CDR3 loop is CATVRDRGFSNQPQHF. The DNA for the CDR3 is TGTGCCACCGTCAGGGACAGGGGGTTCAGCAATCAGCCCCAGCATTTT.

The gene calls are TRBV19 and TRBJ1-5, with 8 bases that match TRBD1. The CDR3 spans 13 residues. Looked up from germline, CDR1 is LNHDA and CDR2 is SQIVND (reference sequence). Trimming removed 6 bases from V and 6 bases from J; junction bases left unmatched: 4. Here the CDR3 reads CASRDRETQPQHF. CDR3 DNA: TGTGCCAGTAGGGACAGGGAGACTCAGCCCCAGCATTTT.

The chain uses TRBV6-2 or TRBV6-3 and TRBJ2-1; 11 bases are shared with TRBD2. The length of the CDR3 is 15 residues. V lost 0 bases, J lost 9 bases, and 4 bases stayed unmatched. Germline-derived CDR1 and CDR2 are MNHEY and SVGEGT. This chain's CDR3 is CASSYSSGGAAEQFF. The DNA for the CDR3 is TGTGCCAGCAGTTACTCTAGCGGGGGGGCCGCTGAGCAGTTCTTC.

The chain combines TRBV5-6 with TRBJ2-1, with a tentative D call TRBD2 (6 bases). This CDR3 comprises 15 residues. Germline V gene data show CDR1 as SGHDT and CDR2 as YYEEEE. The V end was cut by 0 bases, the J end by 6 bases, with 13 bases between. The CDR3 spells CASSLGGGSTNEQFF. For the CDR3, the DNA is TGTGCCAGCAGCTTGGGTGGGGGGAGCACCAATGAGCAGTTCTTC.

This clone has only a few counts. The CDR3 DNA is TGTGCCAGCGACCAAACGGGGGGGAGCAATCAGCCCCAGCATTTT. This encodes CASDQTGGSNQPQHF. V gene TRBV18 combines with J gene TRBJ1-5, with a possible D match to TRBD1 (5 bases). The V end was cut by 8 bases, the J end by 1 base, with 15 bases between. The CDR3 totals 15 residues. The V gene's germline CDR1 is KGHSH and CDR2 LQKENI.

This chain joins TRBV5-4 and TRBJ2-5; possibly TRBD2 for D (5 bases). Trimming pared 3 bases from V and 5 bases from J, leaving 11 bases between. This CDR3 is 13 amino acids long. From germline, CDR1 is SGHNT and CDR2 YYREEE (reference sequence). CDR3 sequence: CASSSDGEETQYF. The CDR3 DNA reads TGTGCCAGCAGCTCGGATGGGGAGGAGACCCAGTACTTC. The full variable domain, rest sourced from reference TRBV5-4 and TRBJ2-5, is ETGVTQSPTHLIKTRGQQVTLRCSSQSGHNTVSWYQQALGQGPQFIFQYYREEENGRGNFPPRFSGLQFPNYSSELNVNALELDDSALYLCASSSDGEETQYFGPGTRLLVL.

The rearrangement uses TRBV4-1 and TRBJ2-3; no clear D gene. CDR1 is MGHRA, CDR2 YSYEKL, per germline. V lost 2 bases and J 2 bases, leaving 8 bases between the germline ends. The CDR3 totals 14 residues. This chain's CDR3 is CASSQKGITDTQYF. The DNA of the CDR3 is TGCGCCAGCAGCCAAAAGGGAATCACAGATACGCAGTATTTT.

The J gene is TRBJ1-2, the V gene TRBV28; maybe TRBD1 (5 bases). V was trimmed by 2 bases and J by 6 bases, leaving 13 bases between them. This CDR3 spans 14 amino acids. Germline CDR1 reads MDHEN; CDR2 reads SYDVKM. DNA of the CDR3: TGTGCCAGCAGTTTAGCAGGGATGGATGATGGCTACACCTTC. This translates into CASSLAGMDDGYTF.

The gene calls are TRBV19 and TRBJ1-2; a possible D gene is TRBD1 (5 bases). Germline CDR1 reads LNHDA; CDR2 reads SQIVND (reference sequence). The CDR3 spans 13 residues. The germline V and J ends were trimmed by 4 bases and 8 bases, with 14 bases remaining between them. The CDR3 loop is CASSSGDWGGYTF. Written as DNA, the CDR3 is TGTGCCAGTAGTAGCGGGGACTGGGGAGGCTACACCTTC. The full variable domain, completed using reference TRBV19 and TRBJ1-2, is DGGITQSPKYLFRKEGQNVTLSCEQNLNHDAMYWYRQDPGQGLRLIYYSQIVNDFQKGDIAEGYSVSREKKESFPLTVTSAQKNPTAFYLCASSSGDWGGYTFGSGTRLTVV.

The chain couples TRBV6-2 or TRBV6-3 to TRBJ2-1; TRBD2 agrees at 11 bases. This CDR3 is built from 18 residues. Germline CDR1 and CDR2: MNHEY and SVGEGT. J was trimmed by 10 bases and V by 5 bases; bases with no gene match: 19. The CDR3 is CASSPLSSSGGIRGEQFF. CDR3 in DNA: TGTGCCAGCAGTCCCCTAAGCTCTAGCGGGGGGATTCGGGGAGAGCAGTTCTTC.

This clone was recorded only once. The chain joins TRBV7-3 to TRBJ2-2, with 15 bases aligning to TRBD2. This CDR3 region has 19 residues. Germline CDR1 and CDR2: SGHTA and FQGTGA. The V gene end was trimmed by 4 bases and the J gene end by 2 bases; junction bases not matched to a gene: 8. The CDR3, as DNA: TGTGCCAGCAGCTCGCTCGGACTAGCGGGGGGGCTTAACACCGGGGAGCTGTTTTTT. It codes for CASSSLGLAGGLNTGELFF.

The chain uses TRBV12-3 or TRBV12-4 and TRBJ1-1; TRBD1 matches at 11 bases. V was pared by 8 bases and J by 7 bases, with 6 bases of the junction left unmatched. The CDR3 loop spans 13 amino acids. The CDR3 nucleotides read TGTGCCAGCGGGACAGGGGGGAGTGGTGAAGCTTTCTTT. It specifies CASGTGGSGEAFF.

The V call is TRBV7-9, the J call TRBJ1-3, with TRBD1 as a possible D gene (6 bases). Between the trimmed V and J ends, which lost 6 bases and 0 bases, there was a span of 15 bases. Germline CDR1 is SEHNR and CDR2 is FQNEAQ (reference sequence). The CDR3 is made up of 16 amino acids. Here the CDR3 DNA reads TGTGCCAGCAGGGACACGGGGGCCATCTCTGGAAACACCATATATTTT. Protein sequence: CASRDTGAISGNTIYF.

The rearrangement uses TRBV7-8 and TRBJ2-2, with 7 positions matching TRBD1. The germline CDR1 and CDR2 sequences are SGHVS and FQNEAQ. This CDR3 is built from 17 residues. V shed 0 bases and J 2 bases; nucleotides not matched to a gene: 6. The CDR3 loop is CASSLAPQGDNTGELFF. As DNA, the CDR3 is TGTGCCAGCAGCTTAGCCCCCCAGGGGGATAACACCGGGGAGCTGTTTTTT.

The chain's CDR3 is CASSDGGTGWSSGELFF. In DNA, the CDR3 is TGTGCCAGCAGTGACGGCGGGACAGGGTGGTCATCCGGGGAGCTGTTTTTT. This rearrangement joins TRBV2 to TRBJ2-2, with 9 bases fitting TRBD1. V shed 3 bases, J shed 6 bases, and the junction held 11 bases outside the gene matches. This CDR3 comprises 17 residues. In germline, CDR1 is SNHLY, CDR2 FYNNEI. The full variable domain, with the rest looked up from reference TRBV2 and TRBJ2-2, is EPEVTQTPSHQVTQMGQEVILRCVPISNHLYFYWYRQILGQKVEFLVSFYNNEISEKSEIFDDQFSVERPDGSNFTLKIRSTKLEDSAMYFCASSDGGTGWSSGELFFGEGSRLTVL.

The V call is TRBV6-5, the J call TRBJ2-5, with D perhaps assigned TRBD1 or TRBD2 (5 bases each). V lost 5 bases to trimming and J lost 2 bases, with 12 bases between them. The germline V gene encodes CDR1 MNHEY and CDR2 SVGAGI. There are 14 residues in the CDR3. In DNA form, the CDR3 reads TGTGCCAGCAGTAGAACGGGGACGCAAGAGACCCAGTACTTC. This translates into CASSRTGTQETQYF.

The chain carries TRBV11-2 and TRBJ2-7, with 8 bases matching TRBD1. V was pared by 5 bases and J by 3 bases, with 9 bases of the junction left unmatched. The CDR3 sequence is 15 residues long. The germline gives CDR1 SGHAT, CDR2 FQNNGV. The CDR3 DNA sequence: TGTGCCAGCAGCGAGGGACAGGTAATAGTCTACGAGCAGTACTTC. It yields the protein CASSEGQVIVYEQYF.

This clone appeared a few times. The rearrangement uses TRBV19 and TRBJ1-6; 8 bases are shared with TRBD1. V trimming: 6 bases; J trimming: 8 bases; junction bases outside the gene matches: 12. This CDR3 comprises 16 residues. Germline lookup yields CDR1 LNHDA and CDR2 SQIVND (reference sequence). CDR3 in amino acids: CASRLLHGQGHSPLHF. In DNA form, the CDR3 reads TGTGCCAGTAGACTACTGCACGGACAGGGTCATTCACCCCTCCACTTT.

V usage is TRBV5-1 and J usage is TRBJ1-3; TRBD1 is a possible D gene (6 bases). The CDR3 has 16 amino acids. Trimming stripped 2 bases from V and 0 bases from J, with 12 bases between. CDR1 and CDR2 (germline): SGHRS, YFSETQ. In nucleotides, the CDR3 is TGCGCCAGCAGCTTTCGCGGGGGCGACTCTGGAAACACCATATATTTT. This encodes CASSFRGGDSGNTIYF.

The chain joins TRBV9 to TRBJ1-5; weak D call: TRBD1 (5 bases). The germline V gene encodes CDR1 SGDLS and CDR2 YYNGEE. The CDR3 covers 14 residues. V was trimmed by 0 bases and J by 4 bases, leaving 8 bases between them. The chain's CDR3 is CASSVGGVNQPQHF. CDR3 nucleotides: TGTGCCAGCAGCGTAGGAGGGGTGAATCAGCCCCAGCATTTT. Using reference TRBV9 and TRBJ1-5 for the parts outside the CDR3, the full variable domain is DSGVTQTPKHLITATGQRVTLRCSPRSGDLSVYWYQQSLDQGLQFLIQYYNGEERAKGNILERFSAQQFPDLHSELNLSSLELGDSALYFCASSVGGVNQPQHFGDGTRLSIL.

Here the CDR3 reads CASSDSGVNKNIQYF. CDR3 in DNA: TGTGCCAGCAGTGATAGCGGGGTTAATAAAAACATTCAGTACTTC. The chain is built from TRBV25-1 and TRBJ2-4; 8 bases fit TRBD2. Germline V lookup: CDR1 MGHDK, CDR2 SYGVNS. V shed 3 bases and J 4 bases; nucleotides not matched to a gene: 5. The CDR3 extends over 15 amino acids.

The gene calls are TRBV5-5 and TRBJ1-6, with D maybe TRBD1 (5 bases). This CDR3 is built from 15 residues. Germline CDR1 is SGHKS and CDR2 is YYEKEE (reference sequence). Trimming removed 5 bases from V and 5 bases from J, with 14 bases in between. In DNA, the CDR3 is TGTGCCAGCAGGGGGGGAAGCCGTGATAATTCACCCCTCCACTTT. It codes for CASRGGSRDNSPLHF.

This rearrangement joins TRBV6-4 to TRBJ2-1, with D unresolved. Germline CDR1 reads MRHNA; CDR2 reads SNTAGT. V lost 2 bases and J lost 1, with 6 bases in between. The CDR3 spans 14 residues. CDR3 bases: TGTGCCAGCAGTGACGGTGGGTCCTACAATGAGCAGTTCTTC. Amino acids: CASSDGGSYNEQFF.

CDR3 region: CASSRGQLYEQYF. The DNA of the CDR3 is TGTGCCAGCAGCCGGGGGCAGCTTTACGAGCAGTACTTC. V and J are TRBV14 and TRBJ2-7, with D perhaps matching TRBD1 (6 bases). The CDR3 is made up of 13 amino acids. The germline V gene encodes CDR1 SGHDN and CDR2 FVKESK. The germline V and J ends were trimmed by 4 bases and 4 bases, with 11 bases remaining between them.

This sequence joins TRBV7-8 and TRBJ2-2; 9 positions agree with TRBD1. The CDR3 has 16 amino acids. The ends lost 5 bases at V and 5 bases at J; junction bases unmatched: 9. Germline CDR1 and CDR2: SGHVS and FQNEAQ. CDR3 protein: CASSLTRDRVTGELFF. The DNA for the CDR3 is TGTGCCAGCAGCCTAACCCGGGACAGGGTAACCGGGGAGCTGTTTTTT. Full variable domain (rest looked up from reference TRBV7-8 and TRBJ2-2): GAGVSQSPRYKVAKRGQDVALRCDPISGHVSLFWYQQALGQGPEFLTYFQNEAQLDKSGLPSDRFFAERPEGSVSTLKIQRTQQEDSAVYLCASSLTRDRVTGELFFGEGSRLTVL.

The chain joins TRBV28 to TRBJ1-1; 8 bases match TRBD1. Germline V gene sequence: CDR1 MDHEN, CDR2 SYDVKM. With V trimmed by 6 bases and J by 6 bases, 12 bases remained unmatched. This CDR3 comprises 15 residues. The CDR3 here is CASRETGVTGAEAFF. The CDR3 DNA follows: TGTGCCAGCAGGGAGACAGGGGTTACGGGCGCTGAAGCTTTCTTT.

V and J are TRBV5-1 and TRBJ2-2; D is possibly TRBD1 or TRBD2 (5 bases each). Trimming left V 5 bases short and J 4 bases short, with 9 bases between. Per the germline V gene, CDR1 is SGHRS and CDR2 is YFSETQ. CDR3 length equals 13 residues. For the CDR3, the DNA is TGCGCCAGCAGAGAGGGGAGCACCGGGGAGCTGTTTTTT. It translates to CASREGSTGELFF.

The rearrangement joins TRBV5-6 to TRBJ1-5; no clear D gene. The CDR3 is 16 residues long. Trimming cost V 2 bases and J 0 bases, with 12 bases left between them. Germline lookup yields CDR1 SGHDT and CDR2 YYEEEE. This CDR3 is CASSLQSTYSNQPQHF. In nucleotides, the CDR3 is TGTGCCAGCAGCTTACAGTCAACATATAGCAATCAGCCCCAGCATTTT.